The source of this TCR beta chain is a study of blood T cell repertoires in COVID-19. Whole-study context: The study drew acute and convalescent COVID-19 samples from the United States, Italy and Spain. PBMCs, B-cell-depleted T cells, or T cells provided the cDNA or gDNA that made up the material.

Germline V CDR1 and CDR2: SGHTA, FQGTGA. The length of the CDR3 is 14 residues. V gave up 5 bases and J gave up 8 bases; unmatched junction bases: 9. Data came from immunoSEQ multiplex PCR; TCRdb stores just in-frame clones and leaves some out. The table shows 100,000 or so clones, with about 85% occurring only once. The sequence was collected from a man aged 50 or older with acute or convalescent COVID-19. The material sequenced was peripheral blood. The genes are TRBV7-3 and TRBJ2-1; 7 bases align to TRBD1. CDR3 sequence: CASSPRQGRDEQFF. The CDR3 bases are TGTGCCAGCAGCCCCCGACAGGGTAGGGATGAGCAGTTCTTC.